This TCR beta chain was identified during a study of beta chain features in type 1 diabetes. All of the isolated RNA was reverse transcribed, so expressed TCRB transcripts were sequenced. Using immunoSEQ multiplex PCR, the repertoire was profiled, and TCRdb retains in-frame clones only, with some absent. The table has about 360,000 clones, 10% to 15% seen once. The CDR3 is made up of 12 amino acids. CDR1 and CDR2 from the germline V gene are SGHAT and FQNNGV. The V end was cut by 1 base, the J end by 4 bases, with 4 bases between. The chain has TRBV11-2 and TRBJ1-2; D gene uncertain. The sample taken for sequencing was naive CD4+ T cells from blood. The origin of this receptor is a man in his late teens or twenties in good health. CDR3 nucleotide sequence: TGTGCCAGCAGCTTAGTTAGCTATGGCTACACCTTC. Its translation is CASSLVSYGYTF.